The clone carrying this TCR beta chain was seen ten or more times. TCRdb ran MiXCR on the RACE reads and lists one entry per CDR3 protein. This sample has 85,000 to 90,000 distinct CDR3 sequences, with 9.6% found just once. Documented time point: pre-sensitization, week 0. Treatment of the sample: therapeutic diphenylcyclopropenone sensitization with weekly scalp DPC. The CDR3 contains 11 residues. Germline V gives CDR1 SQVTM, CDR2 ANQGSEA. V was clipped by 4 bases and J by 5 bases, with 8 bases between them. This entry belongs to a study of human T cells and chemical hapten exposure. Study-level background: Cases of alopecia areata, totalis or universalis occurred in a predominantly female patient group.

The rearrangement uses TRBV29-1 and TRBJ1-1; TRBD1 might be the D (5 bases). The material sequenced was whole blood, taken in connection with sensitization to the hapten diphenylcyclopropenone (DPC). The source is a woman aged 40 to 50 with alopecia areata. Some clones in this sample may be carry-over from other donors' samples. CDR3 sequence: CSVVRGTEAFF. The DNA for the CDR3 is TGCAGCGTTGTTCGGGGGACTGAAGCTTTCTTT.